This T cell receptor (beta chain) was sequenced during a study of blood T cell repertoires in COVID-19. At the level of the study: Specimens from acute and convalescent COVID-19 originated in the United States, Italy and Spain.

The CDR3 contains 12 residues. Germline V gene data show CDR1 as SQVTM and CDR2 as ANQGSEA. V lost 7 bases, J lost 2 bases, and 2 bases stayed unmatched. Authors' analysis steps: Quantification of nucleated cells was approximated via reference gene primer amplification. TCRdb keeps only in-frame clones here, not all; method: immunoSEQ multiplex PCR. V, J and clone size are those of that table, while D and trimming were read from the DNA. The sample includes 200,000 to 300,000 clones, over 80% of them seen just once. The source material was peripheral blood. This TCR derives from a man in his forties with acute or convalescent COVID-19. This chain uses TRBV29-1 with TRBJ2-1; 7 nucleotides align to TRBD2. CDR3 residues: CSGAGAYNEQFF. CDR3 coding DNA: TGCAGCGGCGCGGGGGCCTACAATGAGCAGTTCTTC.